The 21 T cell receptor beta chains reported below all come from one sample, sequenced in a study of T cell responses to AZD1222 COVID-19 vaccine. Libraries were prepared by immunoSEQ multiplex PCR; TCRdb keeps only in-frame clonotypes and omits some of them. The sample contains tens of thousands of clones, 70% to 85% of which appear only once. Sequenced here: peripheral blood, sampled on day 0 of MenACWY control vaccination. These TCRs come from an adult in good health.

This clone has just one count. The chain couples TRBV21-1 to TRBJ1-2; TRBD1, the D gene given by the table, was not confirmed from the DNA. TRBV21-1 is designated a pseudogene. CDR3 size: 15 residues. The CDR3 spells CASSPHPSSQDGYTF. The CDR3 DNA reads TGTGCCAGCAGCCCCCACCCTTCATCCCAGGATGGCTACACCTTC.

The rearrangement joins TRBV29-1 to TRBJ2-2; 7 positions agree with TRBD1. Germline trimming cut 5 bases from V and 1 base from J; bases unmatched to any gene: 7. The CDR3 runs 15 residues. Germline CDR1 is SQVTM and CDR2 is ANQGSEA. The CDR3 sequence is CSVPRGQRNTGELFF. The CDR3 region has the DNA TGCAGCGTTCCTAGGGGGCAGAGGAACACCGGGGAGCTGTTTTTT.

V is TRBV7-9 and J is TRBJ2-2; perhaps TRBD1 as D (5 bases). The CDR3 is 18 amino acids. Germline values: CDR1 SEHNR, CDR2 FQNEAQ (reference sequence). V was cut by 5 bases and J by 1 base, with 20 bases left in between. CDR3: CASSHLASYTGNTGELFF. The CDR3 DNA reads as TGTGCCAGCAGCCACTTAGCATCTTATACAGGGAACACCGGGGAGCTGTTTTTT.

The chain has TRBV4-1 and TRBJ2-1; 14 bases agree with TRBD2. V shed 0 bases and J 7 bases; nucleotides not matched to a gene: 5. The CDR3 spans 17 residues. Germline V gene lookup returns CDR1 MGHRA and CDR2 YSYEKL. CDR3 protein: CASSQDGGTSGRNEQFF. The DNA for the CDR3 is TGCGCCAGCAGCCAAGATGGGGGGACTAGCGGGAGAAATGAGCAGTTCTTC.

CDR3 nucleotides: TGTGCCACCAGCAGGGGAATGAGACAGGGGATGGACTCTGGAAACACCATATATTTT. Translation: CATSRGMRQGMDSGNTIYF. The chain links TRBV15 to TRBJ1-3; TRBD1 aligns across 8 bases. The CDR3 has 19 amino acids. Germline assignment: CDR1 LNHNV and CDR2 YYDKDF (reference sequence). Trimming cost V 3 bases and J 0 bases; bases outside gene matches: 13.

This chain uses TRBV20-1 with TRBJ2-1; D unresolved. Germline V gene sequence: CDR1 DFQATT, CDR2 SNEGSKA (reference sequence). The ends were cut back, 3 bases at V and 7 bases at J, with 13 bases in the middle. The length of the CDR3 is 13 residues. CDR3 sequence reads: CSASGSYRNEQFF. CDR3 in DNA: TGCAGTGCTAGTGGTTCTTACCGGAATGAGCAGTTCTTC.

This rearrangement joins TRBV9 to TRBJ1-2; D uncertain. Germline V lookup: CDR1 SGDLS, CDR2 YYNGEE. The length of the CDR3 is 13 residues. Trimming cost V 3 bases and J 4 bases, with 10 bases left between them. The CDR3 sequence: CASSDDKTYGYTF. The CDR3 bases are TGTGCCAGCAGCGATGACAAGACCTATGGCTACACCTTC.

J is TRBJ1-3 and V is TRBV5-5; 11 bases map to TRBD1. V dropped 1 base and J dropped 2; count of bases not matched to a gene: 5. Germline V gives CDR1 SGHKS, CDR2 YYEKEE (reference sequence). The CDR3 covers 17 residues. For the CDR3, the DNA is TGTGCCAGCAGCTTGCGGGGACAGGGGGTGACTGGAAACACCATATATTTT. Translated: CASSLRGQGVTGNTIYF.

The V gene is TRBV7-2, the J gene TRBJ2-3, with 7 positions matching TRBD2. V trimming: 1 base; J trimming: 6 bases; junction bases outside the gene matches: 4. The CDR3 is 14 amino acids. Germline CDR1 SGHTA, CDR2 FQGNSA. The CDR3 loop is CASSLVLGGDTQYF. DNA of the CDR3: TGTGCCAGCAGCTTAGTCCTCGGGGGGGATACGCAGTATTTT.

The V gene is TRBV6-6, the J gene TRBJ1-3; D is ambiguous. Germline CDR1 is MNHNY and CDR2 is SVGAGI (reference sequence). The CDR3 consists of 12 residues. The V end lost 6 bases, the J end lost 4 bases, and 7 bases lay between the germline ends. The CDR3 nucleotides read TGTGCCAGCAGCCGAACAGGAAACACCATATATTTT. This codes for CASSRTGNTIYF.

The V and J genes are TRBV28 and TRBJ1-4, with a weak D call TRBD1 (5 bases). Germline V CDR1 and CDR2: MDHEN, SYDVKM. The CDR3 runs to 12 residues. V shed 4 bases and J shed 14 bases, with 14 bases lying between them. CDR3: CASSSSTASLFF. DNA of the CDR3: TGTGCCAGCAGTTCCTCGACAGCCAGTCTGTTTTTT.

The chain combines TRBV19 with TRBJ1-6, with 7 bases matching TRBD1. The CDR3 is made up of 17 amino acids. With V trimmed by 6 bases and J by 7 bases, 15 bases remained unmatched. Germline V gene lookup returns CDR1 LNHDA and CDR2 SQIVND (reference sequence). The CDR3 loop reads CASSRNRQGSSNSPLHF. The CDR3 DNA sequence: TGTGCCAGTAGCCGTAACCGACAGGGCTCTTCCAATTCACCCCTCCACTTT.

This clone was observed a handful of times. The genes are TRBV5-1 and TRBJ2-2; a weak D match, TRBD1 (7 bases). Per the germline V gene, CDR1 is SGHRS and CDR2 is YFSETQ. V lost 1 base to trimming and J lost 0 bases, with 10 bases between them. This CDR3 region has 16 residues. The CDR3 is CASSLPGGTNTGELFF. The CDR3, as DNA: TGCGCCAGCAGCTTGCCAGGGGGGACGAACACCGGGGAGCTGTTTTTT.

J is TRBJ1-2 and V is TRBV6-1; TRBD1 matches at 10 bases. With V trimmed by 2 bases and J by 8 bases, 14 bases remained unmatched. CDR1 is MNHNS, CDR2 SASEGT, per germline. This CDR3 is built from 17 residues. CDR3 bases: TGTGCCAGCAGTGAATGGTTCGGAGGACAGGGGGTTTCGGGCTACACCTTC. Its translation: CASSEWFGGQGVSGYTF.

V usage is TRBV14 and J usage is TRBJ1-1; TRBD1 agrees at 8 bases. This CDR3 is built from 15 residues. With 1 base clipped from V and 3 bases from J, the junction kept 4 bases outside the gene matches. From germline, CDR1 is SGHDN and CDR2 FVKESK. The CDR3 is CASSQGDRWDTEAFF. CDR3 nucleotides: TGTGCCAGCAGCCAAGGGGACAGGTGGGACACTGAAGCTTTCTTT.

The V gene is TRBV28, the J gene TRBJ1-5; TRBD1 aligns across 10 bases. There are 17 residues in the CDR3. Unmatched junction bases numbered 10, after V lost 6 bases and J lost 2 bases. The germline gives CDR1 MDHEN, CDR2 SYDVKM. DNA for the CDR3: TGTGCCAGCAGCTCCGGGACAGGGGCGTCAGGCAATCAGCCCCAGCATTTT. It is translated as CASSSGTGASGNQPQHF.

This chain joins TRBV6-6 and TRBJ2-7; 10 bases fit TRBD2. Trimming cost V 6 bases and J 0 bases; bases outside gene matches: 5. Germline V gives CDR1 MNHNY, CDR2 SVGAGI (reference sequence). CDR3 length equals 15 residues. The CDR3 is CASRPTSGTSYEQYF. CDR3 in DNA: TGTGCCAGCAGGCCCACTAGCGGGACCTCCTACGAGCAGTACTTC.

V usage is TRBV12-5 and J usage is TRBJ2-2; no firm D call. Germline V CDR1 and CDR2: LGHNT, FRNRAP. The CDR3 spans 13 residues. Trimming stripped 8 bases from V and 7 bases from J, with 14 bases between. The CDR3 DNA reads as TGTGCTAGTCTTTACGGTAGTAACGGGGAGCTGTTTTTT. Protein product: CASLYGSNGELFF.

The chain recombines TRBV5-6 with TRBJ1-4, with D perhaps matching TRBD1 (5 bases). CDR3 length: 15 amino acids. Trimming took off 4 bases at V and 8 bases at J, with 18 bases between the two ends. In germline, CDR1 is SGHDT, CDR2 YYEEEE. The CDR3 nucleotides are TGTGCCAGCAGCCCTCCCGACAGTGGTGCGGAAAAACTGTTTTTT. This encodes CASSPPDSGAEKLFF.

V and J are TRBV14 and TRBJ1-2; TRBD1 might be the D (5 bases). V was shortened by 3 bases and J by 8 bases, with 13 bases between the two germline ends. Germline CDR1 reads SGHDN; CDR2 reads FVKESK. The CDR3 consists of 13 residues. This chain's CDR3 is CASSHGTAGGYTF. The DNA for the CDR3 is TGTGCCAGCAGCCATGGGACGGCTGGAGGCTACACCTTC. The entire variable domain, with the rest obtained from reference TRBV14 and TRBJ1-2, is as follows: EAGVTQFPSHSVIEKGQTVTLRCDPISGHDNLYWYRRVMGKEIKFLLHFVKESKQDESGMPNNRFLAERTGGTYSTLKVQPAELEDSGVYFCASSHGTAGGYTFGSGTRLTVV.

The chain has TRBV29-1 and TRBJ2-3; 8 bases match TRBD2. The germline V gene encodes CDR1 SQVTM and CDR2 ANQGSEA. J lost 7 bases, V lost 5 bases, and 11 bases had no gene match. This CDR3 has 14 residues. For the CDR3, the DNA is TGCAGCGTTACCCTAGCGGGCCGGGGGAATACGCAGTATTTT. Translated: CSVTLAGRGNTQYF.